These T cell receptor beta chains were read from a single sample in a study of human T cells and chemical hapten exposure. TCRdb passed the RACE reads through MiXCR, listing each CDR3 protein once. Of under 95,000 distinct CDR3 sequences detected, roughly 8% appear once; the ten largest clones hold 2.9%. The material sequenced was whole blood. The receptors originated from a female donor in good health. Some clones in this sample may be carry-over from other donors' samples. Both conserved end residues are part of each CDR3.

J gene: TRBJ1-6
V gene: TRBV3-1
CDR3 protein: CASSPDSLYNSPLHF

J gene: TRBJ1-2
V gene: TRBV24-1
CDR3 protein: CATSDFSGTYGYTF

J gene: TRBJ1-4
V gene: TRBV20-1
CDR3 protein: CSAGGWGQATTNEKLFF

J gene: TRBJ1-4
V gene: TRBV5-6
CDR3 protein: CASSLGQNEKLFF

J gene: TRBJ1-1
V gene: TRBV20-1
CDR3 protein: CSARDRSGDLLNTEAFF

J gene: TRBJ2-3
V gene: TRBV29-1
CDR3 protein: CSVEPRGTGTDTQYF

J gene: TRBJ1-3
V gene: TRBV13
CDR3 protein: CASSPPDRGNTIYF

J gene: TRBJ2-3
V gene: TRBV7-9
CDR3 protein: CASRLYTDTQYF

J gene: TRBJ2-1
V gene: TRBV6-4
CDR3 protein: CASSDSAGGLNEQFF

J gene: TRBJ2-2
V gene: TRBV10-3
CDR3 protein: CAISPSGSRSGELFF

J gene: TRBJ2-7
V gene: TRBV10-3
CDR3 protein: CAAEGQAKGGRYF

J gene: TRBJ2-7
V gene: TRBV30
CDR3 protein: CAWSVPPAREQYF

J gene: TRBJ2-1
V gene: TRBV2
CDR3 protein: CASSEALARNEQFF

J gene: TRBJ2-1
V gene: TRBV7-2
CDR3 protein: CASSLGLAVRYNEQFF

J gene: TRBJ2-5
V gene: TRBV12-3/TRBV12-4
CDR3 protein: CASSHTSVQETQYF

J gene: TRBJ2-7
V gene: TRBV5-1
CDR3 protein: CASSSGTSGKTYEQYF

J gene: TRBJ2-1
V gene: TRBV20-1
CDR3 protein: CSAPHLRGRGDEQFF

J gene: TRBJ2-3
V gene: TRBV10-3
CDR3 protein: CAISPGTGDSDTQYF